A single sample gave rise to the 21 T cell receptor beta chains below, sequenced in a study of blood T cells in healthy people across ages. A second PCR of about 7 to 12 cycles used a sample-barcoded 5' primer and a J-beta primer mix. TCRdb re-called the 5' RACE reads with MiXCR, one entry per CDR3 protein. Among hundreds of thousands of distinct CDR3 sequences, about three fifths were seen once, and the ten largest hold around 20%. The specimen was blood. Receptor source: a man between 25 and 39 years old in good health.

The V and J genes are TRBV20-1 and TRBJ2-1, with 7 bases lining up with TRBD2. J gave up 8 bases and V 0 bases, and 10 bases lay outside the gene matches. This CDR3 is built from 15 residues. Germline V gene data show CDR1 as DFQATT and CDR2 as SNEGSKA (reference sequence). For the CDR3, the DNA is TGCAGTGCTAGAGATCAATCGGGGGGAGTGCATGAGCAGTTCTTC. Translated, it gives CSARDQSGGVHEQFF.

The genes are TRBV7-2 and TRBJ2-3; TRBD2 might be the D (5 bases). CDR1 and CDR2 (germline): SGHTA, FQGNSA. V was clipped by 5 bases and J by 6 bases, with 12 bases between them. The CDR3 loop spans 13 amino acids. CDR3 nucleotide sequence: TGTGCCAGCAGCACCCGGGATTCGGATACGCAGTATTTT. Amino acid sequence: CASSTRDSDTQYF.

The chain employs TRBV29-1 and TRBJ2-1, with D maybe TRBD1 (6 bases). The germline V gene encodes CDR1 SQVTM and CDR2 ANQGSEA. With 1 base removed from V and 5 bases from J, the gap between germline ends came to 18 bases. The CDR3 spans 16 residues. This chain's CDR3 is CSVEGVSGKGDNEQFF. The CDR3, as DNA: TGCAGCGTTGAAGGGGTATCAGGGAAGGGGGACAATGAGCAGTTCTTC.

This clonotype has more than one count but fewer than ten. V gene TRBV7-2 combines with J gene TRBJ2-7; TRBD1 is a possible D gene (7 bases). Germline-derived CDR1 and CDR2 are SGHTA and FQGNSA. The V end lost 5 bases, the J end lost 6 bases, and 17 bases lay between the germline ends. This CDR3 contains 14 residues. CDR3 sequence (DNA): TGTGCCAGCAGCCCGGGAGACAGGGAGATCGAGCAGTACTTC. Translated, it gives CASSPGDREIEQYF.

The table lists this clonotype with a few counts. The V and J genes are TRBV9 and TRBJ2-3; 8 bases match TRBD1. Germline assignment: CDR1 SGDLS and CDR2 YYNGEE. The CDR3 consists of 16 residues. After removal of 4 bases from V and 6 bases from J, the junction contained 13 bases not matched to a gene. The CDR3 bases are TGTGCCAGCAGCCCTTCCGGGACAGGTTTAAGGGATACGCAGTATTTT. As protein: CASSPSGTGLRDTQYF.

V and J are TRBV9 and TRBJ2-1; perhaps TRBD1 as D (6 bases). Per the germline V gene, CDR1 is SGDLS and CDR2 is YYNGEE. Trimming took 3 bases from V and 13 from J, leaving 20 bases between them. The length of the CDR3 is 14 residues. The CDR3 sequence is CASSAGTPRETQFF. In DNA, the CDR3 is TGTGCCAGCAGCGCGGGGACACCTAGAGAGACCCAGTTCTTC.

This chain joins TRBV7-9 and TRBJ2-3, with D perhaps matching TRBD1 or TRBD2 (5 bases each). The CDR3 runs to 14 residues. The germline gives CDR1 SEHNR, CDR2 FQNEAQ (reference sequence). Trimming removed 0 bases at V and 6 bases at J, with 10 bases between. The CDR3 coding sequence is TGTGCCAGCAGCTTAGCTAGCCGGGACGATACGCAGTATTTT. Its translation is CASSLASRDDTQYF. The full variable domain, its missing parts supplied by reference TRBV7-9 and TRBJ2-3, is DTGVSQNPRHKITKRGQNVTFRCDPISEHNRLYWYRQTLGQGPEFLTYFQNEAQLEKSRLLSDRFSAERPKGSFSTLEIQRTEQGDSAMYLCASSLASRDDTQYFGPGTRLTVL.

The chain links TRBV12-3 or TRBV12-4 to TRBJ2-7; D tentatively fits TRBD1 or TRBD2 (5 bases each). Matching the DNA end better, TRBJ2-5 makes the J call doubtful. This CDR3 has 13 residues. CDR3 region: CASSLVGTETQYF. DNA of the CDR3: TGTGCCAGCAGTTTAGTGGGGACAGAGACCCAGTACTTC.

The V and J genes are TRBV29-1 and TRBJ1-1, with no clear D. CDR3 length: 12 residues. Trimming cost V 7 bases and J 6 bases, with 15 bases left between them. Germline V gene lookup returns CDR1 SQVTM and CDR2 ANQGSEA. CDR3 in amino acids: CSAAATSPEAFF. In DNA form, the CDR3 reads TGCAGCGCCGCGGCTACTTCACCTGAAGCTTTCTTT.

The chain joins TRBV3-1 to TRBJ2-7; no clear D. CDR3 length: 14 residues. Per germline, CDR1 LGHDT and CDR2 YNNKEL (reference sequence). Trimming left V 6 bases short and J 2 bases short, with 14 bases between. The CDR3 DNA is TGTGCCAGCAGTCCCTACGACTCAACCTACGAGCAGTACTTC. Translation gives CASSPYDSTYEQYF.

V is TRBV7-2 and J is TRBJ2-3, with D uncertain. Germline CDR1 reads SGHTA; CDR2 reads FQGNSA. This CDR3 contains 15 residues. V lost 0 bases and J 0 bases, leaving 7 bases between the germline ends. CDR3 protein: CASSLATASTDTQYF. The CDR3 nucleotides are TGTGCCAGCAGCTTAGCCACGGCAAGCACAGATACGCAGTATTTT.

This clonotype was detected a few times. The chain recombines TRBV28 with TRBJ2-4; 12 bases match TRBD2. The J call may be incorrect, as the DNA end agrees better with TRBJ2-7. Germline V gene sequence: CDR1 MDHEN, CDR2 SYDVKM. There are 16 residues in the CDR3. The CDR3 DNA is TGTGCCAGCAGACTCGACGGGACTAGCGGGCTCAACGAGCAGTACTTC. It encodes CASRLDGTSGLNEQYF.

This clonotype was seen more than once but under ten times. The chain is built from TRBV20-1 and TRBJ2-7, with 11 nucleotides matching TRBD1. Germline loops: CDR1 DFQATT, CDR2 SNEGSKA (reference sequence). The CDR3 spans 13 residues. J gave up 5 bases and V 7 bases, and 7 bases lay outside the gene matches. The CDR3 reads CSERGTGGNEQYF. CDR3 in DNA: TGCAGTGAAAGGGGGACAGGGGGAAACGAGCAGTACTTC.

On this clonotype itself: Its ends do not fully match the called genes, so a read error is possible. This sequence joins TRBV6-1 and TRBJ1-2; 10 positions agree with TRBD1. The germline CDR1 and CDR2 sequences are MNHNS and SASEGT. CDR3 length equals 15 residues. This chain's CDR3 is CVSSDVRQGAGGYTF. The CDR3 nucleotides are TGTGTCAGCAGTGATGTCAGACAGGGGGCGGGTGGCTACACCTTC.

This clonotype appeared many times. The V gene is TRBV29-1, the J gene TRBJ2-5, with D maybe TRBD2 (6 bases). Between the trimmed V and J ends, which lost 3 bases and 5 bases, there was a span of 16 bases. CDR3 length: 14 amino acids. The germline CDR1 and CDR2 sequences are SQVTM and ANQGSEA. The CDR3, as DNA: TGCAGCGTTGACAGGGAGGTTGGCGGCGAGACCCAGTACTTC. Protein: CSVDREVGGETQYF.

The chain combines TRBV7-2 with TRBJ2-1; 8 positions match TRBD2. Germline V gives CDR1 SGHTA, CDR2 FQGNSA. The J segment lost 13 bases and the V segment lost 6 bases, leaving 8 bases of the junction unmatched. The CDR3 is 12 amino acids. The CDR3 loop is CASRASGLVQFF. The CDR3 coding sequence is TGTGCCAGCAGGGCTAGCGGGTTGGTCCAGTTCTTC.

This clonotype was counted a few times. The V call is TRBV27, the J call TRBJ1-2, with D maybe TRBD1 (5 bases). Germline CDR1 and CDR2: MNHEY and SMNVEV (reference sequence). Trimming pared 5 bases from V and 8 bases from J, leaving 15 bases between. The CDR3 spans 13 residues. CDR3 amino acids: CASSPGGVGGYTF. In DNA, the CDR3 is TGTGCCAGCAGTCCTGGGGGGGTGGGCGGCTACACCTTC.

To note about this clonotype: This may stem from a read error, because a much larger clone lies one nucleotide away. The genes are TRBV20-1 and TRBJ2-1, with D unclear. The DNA matches TRBJ2-7 better at its end, which makes the J call doubtful. The CDR3 spans 12 residues. The germline V gene encodes CDR1 DFQATT and CDR2 SNEGSKA (reference sequence). CDR3 sequence reads: CSASKQSNEQYF. The CDR3 bases are TGCAGTGCTAGCAAACAGAGCAATGAGCAGTACTTC.

This chain connects TRBV6-2 or TRBV6-3 to TRBJ2-1; 10 nucleotides align to TRBD2. The CDR3 has 17 amino acids. The V and J ends lost 6 bases and 0 bases, in that order; junction bases with no gene match: 8. Germline-derived CDR1 and CDR2 are MNHEY and SVGEGT. The CDR3 DNA is TGTGCCAGCAGCCCACTAGCGGGACAAATCTCCTACAATGAGCAGTTCTTC. Translating gives CASSPLAGQISYNEQFF.

Only a few counts were recorded for this clonotype. The V and J genes are TRBV30 and TRBJ2-2; tentatively, D is TRBD2 (5 bases). The CDR3 loop spans 14 amino acids. In germline, CDR1 is GTSNPN, CDR2 SVGIG (reference sequence). Deletions cut 3 bases from V and 0 bases from J, with 8 bases between. The CDR3 nucleotides read TGTGCCTGGAGGGTACTAGCGAACACCGGGGAGCTGTTTTTT. Residues: CAWRVLANTGELFF.

The chain employs TRBV29-1 and TRBJ2-1; 10 positions agree with TRBD2. Germline V gives CDR1 SQVTM, CDR2 ANQGSEA. The CDR3 length is 14 residues. Unmatched junction bases numbered 13, after V lost 8 bases and J lost 9 bases. CDR3 in DNA: TGCAGCCTCATCTCTCTAGCGGGGGTCGGTGAGCAGTTCTTC. This sequence encodes CSLISLAGVGEQFF.